A single sample is the source of the 5 T cell receptor beta chains below, sequenced in a study of T cells after posttransplantation cyclophosphamide (dated by TCRdb to about 2016). Receptor libraries were prepared by the immunoSEQ multiplex PCR assay. Imported from immuneACCESS, the table was reduced by TCRdb to in-frame sequences with V and J called. These copies leave out some clones; in studies compared against another copy, an unresolved V gene accounts for under half, and the cause of the remainder is not known. There are around 34,000 clones in this sample, and none of them is a singleton. Approximately 7.2% of the sample goes to the ten largest clones. Input material: PBMCs. The source of these receptors is a woman aged 45-65 years in good health and a related stem cell transplant donor.

In this sample, this clone turned up a few times. This chain uses TRBV4-1 with TRBJ2-3; 7 bases map to TRBD2. V lost 0 bases and J lost 3; bases outside the gene matches: 6. This CDR3 is 16 amino acids long. The germline V gene has CDR1 MGHRA and CDR2 YSYEKL. As DNA, the CDR3 is TGCGCCAGCAGCCAAGAACGCGGGAGATTGACAGATACGCAGTATTTT. Translating it yields CASSQERGRLTDTQYF.

This clone was picked up many times. The chain joins TRBV28 to TRBJ1-5; 9 nucleotides match TRBD1. Germline V gene data show CDR1 as MDHEN and CDR2 as SYDVKM. V shed 8 bases and J 4 bases; nucleotides not matched to a gene: 9. CDR3 length: 15 residues. The CDR3 DNA reads as TGTGCCAGCGGACAGGGGCCGTTTCCAAATCAGCCCCAGCATTTT. Residues: CASGQGPFPNQPQHF.

The rearrangement uses TRBV12-3 or TRBV12-4 and TRBJ2-5, with D possibly being TRBD1 (5 bases). This CDR3 is built from 14 residues. Trimming left V 5 bases short and J 1 base short, with 11 bases between. Written as DNA, the CDR3 is TGTGCCAGCAGTCCCTCCAGGGTCCAAGAGACCCAGTACTTC. It translates to CASSPSRVQETQYF.

This clone was seen at least ten times. The chain is built from TRBV27 and TRBJ2-7; TRBD1 matches at 8 bases. V was clipped by 6 bases and J by 0 bases; unmatched bases: 7. Germline V CDR1 and CDR2: MNHEY, SMNVEV (reference sequence). This CDR3 region has 15 residues. The CDR3 region is CASSLTGAGSYEQYF. The DNA of the CDR3 is TGTGCCAGCAGCTTGACAGGGGCCGGCTCCTACGAGCAGTACTTC.

V usage is TRBV28 and J usage is TRBJ1-5; perhaps TRBD1 as D (6 bases). The germline gives CDR1 MDHEN, CDR2 SYDVKM. V shed 1 base and J shed 3 bases, with 19 bases lying between them. This CDR3 has 18 residues. CDR3: CASSLLPPPNRDNQPQHF. Here the CDR3 DNA reads TGTGCCAGCAGTTTATTACCCCCCCCCAACAGGGACAATCAGCCCCAGCATTTT.